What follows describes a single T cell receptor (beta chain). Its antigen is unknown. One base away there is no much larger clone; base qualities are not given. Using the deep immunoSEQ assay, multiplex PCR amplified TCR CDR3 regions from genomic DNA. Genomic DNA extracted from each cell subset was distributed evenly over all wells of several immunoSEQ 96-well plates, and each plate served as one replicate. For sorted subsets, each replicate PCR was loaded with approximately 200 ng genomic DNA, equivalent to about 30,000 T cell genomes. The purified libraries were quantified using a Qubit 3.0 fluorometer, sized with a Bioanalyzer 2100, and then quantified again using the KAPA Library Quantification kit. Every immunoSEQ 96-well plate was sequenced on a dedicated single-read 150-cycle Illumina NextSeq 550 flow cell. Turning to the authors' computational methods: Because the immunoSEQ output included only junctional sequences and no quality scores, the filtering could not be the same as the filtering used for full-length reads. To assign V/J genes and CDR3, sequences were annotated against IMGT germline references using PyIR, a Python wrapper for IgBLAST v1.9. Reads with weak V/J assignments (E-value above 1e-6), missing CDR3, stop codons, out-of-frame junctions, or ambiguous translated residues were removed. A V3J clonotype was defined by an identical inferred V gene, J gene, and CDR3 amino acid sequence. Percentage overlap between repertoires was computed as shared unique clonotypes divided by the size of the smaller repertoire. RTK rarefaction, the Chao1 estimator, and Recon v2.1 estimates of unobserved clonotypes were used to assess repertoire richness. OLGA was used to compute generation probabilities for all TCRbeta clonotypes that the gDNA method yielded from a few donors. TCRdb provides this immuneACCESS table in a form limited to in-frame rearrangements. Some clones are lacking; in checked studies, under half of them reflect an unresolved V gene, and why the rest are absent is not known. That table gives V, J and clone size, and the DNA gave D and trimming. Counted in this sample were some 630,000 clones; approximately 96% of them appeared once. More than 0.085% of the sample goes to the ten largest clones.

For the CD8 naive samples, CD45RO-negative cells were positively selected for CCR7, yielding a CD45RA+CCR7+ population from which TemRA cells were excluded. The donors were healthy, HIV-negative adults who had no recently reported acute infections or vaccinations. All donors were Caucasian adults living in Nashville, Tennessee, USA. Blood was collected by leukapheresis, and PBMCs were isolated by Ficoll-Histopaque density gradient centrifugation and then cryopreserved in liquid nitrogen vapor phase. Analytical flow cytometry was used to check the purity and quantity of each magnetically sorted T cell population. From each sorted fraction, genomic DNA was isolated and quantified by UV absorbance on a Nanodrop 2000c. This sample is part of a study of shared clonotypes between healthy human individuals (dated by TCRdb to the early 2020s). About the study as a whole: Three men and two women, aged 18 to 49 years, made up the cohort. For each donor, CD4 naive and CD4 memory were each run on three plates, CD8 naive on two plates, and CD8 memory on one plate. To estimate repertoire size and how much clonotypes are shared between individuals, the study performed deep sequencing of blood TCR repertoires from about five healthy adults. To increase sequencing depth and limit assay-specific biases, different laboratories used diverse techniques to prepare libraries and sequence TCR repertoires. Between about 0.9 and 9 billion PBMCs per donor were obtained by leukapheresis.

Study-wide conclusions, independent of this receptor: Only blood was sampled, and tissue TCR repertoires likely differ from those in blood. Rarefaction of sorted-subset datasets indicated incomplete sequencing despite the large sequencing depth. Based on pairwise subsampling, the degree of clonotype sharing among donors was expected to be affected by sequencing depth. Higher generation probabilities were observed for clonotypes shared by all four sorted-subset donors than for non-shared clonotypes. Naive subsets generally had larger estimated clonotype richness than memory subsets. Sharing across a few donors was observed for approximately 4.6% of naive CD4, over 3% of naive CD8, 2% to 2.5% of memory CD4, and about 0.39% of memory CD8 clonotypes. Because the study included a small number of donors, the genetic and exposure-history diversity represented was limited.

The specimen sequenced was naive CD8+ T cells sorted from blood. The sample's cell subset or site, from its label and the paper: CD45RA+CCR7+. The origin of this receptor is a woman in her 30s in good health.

The DNA reads as follows: TGTGCCAGCAGCCAAGGGCCAAACCCCTACGAGCAGTACTTC. This encodes CASSQGPNPYEQYF. The chain employs TRBV14 and TRBJ2-7, with the D gene uncertain. The germline V gene encodes CDR1 SGHDN and CDR2 FVKESK. The CDR3, cysteine through phenylalanine, is 14 amino acids long. Of all the DNA, just the CDR3 is kept, 42 bases in frame from base 1. Trimming costs V 1 base and J 2 bases, and their ends lie 9 bases apart.